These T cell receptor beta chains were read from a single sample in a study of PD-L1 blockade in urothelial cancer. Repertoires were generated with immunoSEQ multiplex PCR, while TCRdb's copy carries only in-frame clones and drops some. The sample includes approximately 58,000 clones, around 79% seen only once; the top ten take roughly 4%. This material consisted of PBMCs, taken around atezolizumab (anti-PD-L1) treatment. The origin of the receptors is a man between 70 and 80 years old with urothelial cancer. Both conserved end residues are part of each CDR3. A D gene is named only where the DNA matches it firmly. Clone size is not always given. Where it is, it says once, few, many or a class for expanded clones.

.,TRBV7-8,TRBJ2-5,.,CASSSRRLAQETQYF,TGTGCCAGCAGCTCCCGGAGGCTGGCCCAAGAGACCCAGTACTTC
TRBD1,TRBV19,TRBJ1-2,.,CASSTAGGDYGYTF,TGTGCCAGTAGTACTGCAGGGGGCGACTATGGCTACACCTTC
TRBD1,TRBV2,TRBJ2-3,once,CASRGDRGPDTQYF,TGTGCCAGCAGAGGGGACAGGGGTCCAGATACGCAGTATTTT
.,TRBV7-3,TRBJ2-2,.,CASSSTRDSYTGELFF,TGTGCCAGCAGCTCAACACGGGACTCTTACACCGGGGAGCTGTTTTTT
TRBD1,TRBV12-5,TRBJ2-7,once,CASGFFLSAADRGRQYF,TGTGCTAGTGGTTTTTTTCTTTCGGCAGCGGACAGGGGGAGGCAGTACTTC
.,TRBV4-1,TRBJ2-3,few,CASSQDNVRTDTQYF,TGCGCCAGCAGCCAGGACAATGTTCGCACAGATACGCAGTATTTT
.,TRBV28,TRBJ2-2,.,CASRDSNTGELFF,TGTGCCAGCAGGGACAGTAACACCGGGGAGCTGTTTTTT
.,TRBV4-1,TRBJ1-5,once,CASSQDDGFGNQPQHF,TGCGCCAGCAGCCAAGATGACGGGTTTGGCAATCAGCCCCAGCATTTT
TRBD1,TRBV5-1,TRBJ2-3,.,CASSPTGGGGTDTQYF,TGCGCCAGCAGCCCGACAGGGGGCGGAGGAACAGATACGCAGTATTTT
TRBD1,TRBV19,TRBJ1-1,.,CASSEGTVGKDDTEAFF,TGTGCCAGTAGTGAAGGGACAGTTGGGAAAGATGACACTGAAGCTTTCTTT
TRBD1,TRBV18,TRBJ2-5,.,CASSLETGLEETQYF,TGTGCCAGCTCACTAGAGACAGGGTTGGAAGAGACCCAGTACTTC
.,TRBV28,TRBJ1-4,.,CASSPASGANEKLFF,TGTGCCAGCAGTCCGGCCTCCGGGGCTAATGAAAAACTGTTTTTT
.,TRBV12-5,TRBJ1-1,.,CASALGGDTEAFF,TGTGCTAGTGCCTTGGGGGGGGACACTGAAGCTTTCTTT
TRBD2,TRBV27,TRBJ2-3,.,CASRLSGTTPTDTQYF,TGTGCCAGCAGGCTGAGCGGGACCACGCCCACAGATACGCAGTATTTT
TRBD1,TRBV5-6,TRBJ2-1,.,CASSLGQGAVFYFF,TGTGCCAGCAGCCTAGGACAGGGGGCGGTTTTTTACTTCTTC
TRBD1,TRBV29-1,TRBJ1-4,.,CSVARDSATNEKLFF,TGCAGCGTTGCCCGGGACAGCGCAACTAATGAAAAACTGTTTTTT
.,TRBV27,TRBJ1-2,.,CASSLSSGGGTNYGYTF,TGTGCCAGCAGTTTATCGTCAGGCGGGGGGACTAACTATGGCTACACCTTC
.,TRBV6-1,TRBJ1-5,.,CASSESRGQPQHF,TGTGCCAGCAGTGAAAGTCGAGGCCAGCCCCAGCATTTT
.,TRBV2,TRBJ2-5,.,CASQDGGGETQYF,TGTGCCAGCCAGGACGGGGGAGGAGAGACCCAGTACTTC
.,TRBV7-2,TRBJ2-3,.,CASSPGTHTDTQYF,TGTGCCAGCAGCCCCGGGACACACACAGATACGCAGTATTTT
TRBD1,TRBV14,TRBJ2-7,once,CASSQGTGDFSSYEQYF,TGTGCCAGCAGCCAAGGGACAGGGGACTTTAGCTCCTACGAGCAGTACTTC
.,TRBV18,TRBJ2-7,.,CASSATSTVGNEQYF,TGTGCCAGCTCAGCCACTAGCACCGTGGGCAACGAGCAGTACTTC
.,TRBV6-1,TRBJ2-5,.,CASSEALRTATQTQYF,TGTGCCAGCAGTGAAGCGCTTCGAACAGCTACTCAGACCCAGTACTTC
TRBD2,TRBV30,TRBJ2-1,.,CAWSVLTAGVDNEQFF,TGTGCCTGGAGTGTACTGACAGCGGGGGTAGACAATGAGCAGTTCTTC
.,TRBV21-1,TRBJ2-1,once,CASNSAGDREQFF,TGTGCCAGCAACTCCGCGGGGGATCGGGAGCAGTTCTTC
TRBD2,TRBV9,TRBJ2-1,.,CASSVAGTSGNNEQFF,TGTGCCAGCAGCGTGGCCGGGACTAGCGGAAACAATGAGCAGTTCTTC
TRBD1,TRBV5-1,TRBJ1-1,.,CASSPAQGDTEAFF,TGCGCCAGCAGCCCGGCCCAGGGGGACACTGAAGCTTTCTTT
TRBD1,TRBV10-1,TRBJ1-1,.,CARGSGTGIPHTEAFF,TGCGCCAGAGGCTCCGGGACAGGGATTCCTCACACTGAAGCTTTCTTT
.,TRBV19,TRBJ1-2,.,CASSPGSRVLGYGYTF,TGTGCCAGTAGCCCGGGGTCGAGGGTACTTGGCTATGGCTACACCTTC
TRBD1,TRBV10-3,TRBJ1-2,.,CAIRAGGINYGYTF,TGTGCCATCAGGGCAGGGGGCATCAACTATGGCTACACCTTC
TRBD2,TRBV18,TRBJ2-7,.,CASSSGLVPYEQYF,TGTGCCAGCTCATCAGGACTAGTCCCGTACGAGCAGTACTTC
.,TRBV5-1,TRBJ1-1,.,CASSLGHVNTEAFF,TGCGCCAGCAGCTTGGGACACGTGAACACTGAAGCTTTCTTT
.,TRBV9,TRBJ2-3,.,CASSQTDSTDTQYF,TGTGCCAGCAGCCAGACAGATTCCACAGATACGCAGTATTTT
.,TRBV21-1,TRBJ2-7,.,CASSKLMNRRGLADFGGEQYF,TGTGCCAGCAGCAAATTAATGAACCGTAGGGGACTAGCGGACTTTGGAGGGGAGCAGTACTTC
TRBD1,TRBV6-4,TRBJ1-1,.,CASRGTGNTEAFF,TGTGCCAGCAGAGGGACAGGGAACACTGAAGCTTTCTTT
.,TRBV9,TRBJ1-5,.,CASSADSNSNQPQHF,TGTGCCAGCAGTGCGGACAGTAATAGCAATCAGCCCCAGCATTTT
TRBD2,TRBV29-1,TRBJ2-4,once,CSALAGAKNIQYF,TGCAGCGCCTTAGCGGGAGCCAAAAACATTCAGTACTTC
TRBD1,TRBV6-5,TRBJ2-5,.,CASSHRGGTRETQYF,TGTGCCAGCAGCCACAGGGGTGGAACACGAGAGACCCAGTACTTC
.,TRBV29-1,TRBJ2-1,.,CSVPFEGRHNEQFF,TGCAGCGTCCCCTTTGAGGGCCGGCACAATGAGCAGTTCTTC
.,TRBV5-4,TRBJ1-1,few,CASSPHGGLETEAFF,TGTGCCAGCAGCCCTCACGGGGGGTTGGAAACTGAAGCTTTCTTT
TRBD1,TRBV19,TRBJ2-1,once,CASSIELTGGYNEQFF,TGTGCCAGTAGTATAGAACTTACAGGGGGCTACAATGAGCAGTTCTTC
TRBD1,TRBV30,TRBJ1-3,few,CAWDRGGNTIYF,TGTGCCTGGGACAGGGGAGGAAACACCATATATTTT
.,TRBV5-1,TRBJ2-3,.,CASRLPQGLTDTQYF,TGCGCCAGCCGCCTCCCCCAGGGTTTAACAGATACGCAGTATTTT
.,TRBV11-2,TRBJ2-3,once,CASSQVRTDTQYF,TGTGCCAGCAGCCAGGTACGCACAGATACGCAGTATTTT
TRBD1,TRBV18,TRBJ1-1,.,CASSPEGANTEAFF,TGTGCCAGCTCACCAGAGGGGGCGAACACTGAAGCTTTCTTT